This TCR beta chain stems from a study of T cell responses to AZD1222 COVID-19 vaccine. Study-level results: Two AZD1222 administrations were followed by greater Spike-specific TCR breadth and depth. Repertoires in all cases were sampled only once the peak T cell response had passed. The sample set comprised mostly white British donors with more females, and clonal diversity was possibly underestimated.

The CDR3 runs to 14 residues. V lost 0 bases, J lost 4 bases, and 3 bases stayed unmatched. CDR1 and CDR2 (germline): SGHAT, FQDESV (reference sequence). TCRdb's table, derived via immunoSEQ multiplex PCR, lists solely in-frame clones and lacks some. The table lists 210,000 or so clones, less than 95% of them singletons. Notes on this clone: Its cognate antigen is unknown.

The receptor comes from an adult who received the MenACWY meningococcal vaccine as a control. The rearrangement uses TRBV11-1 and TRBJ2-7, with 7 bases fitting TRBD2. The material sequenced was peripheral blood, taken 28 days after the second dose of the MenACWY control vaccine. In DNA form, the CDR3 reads TGTGCCAGCAGCTTAGCGGGAGGGCCATACGAGCAGTACTTC. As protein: CASSLAGGPYEQYF.